Following are 9 T cell receptor beta chains from one sample sequenced in a study of cytomegalovirus exposure and HLA in healthy donors. 13 Jbeta primers and 60 Vbeta primers were used for the PCR. Libraries were prepared by immunoSEQ multiplex PCR; TCRdb keeps only in-frame clonotypes and omits some of them. The repertoire includes some 120,000 clones, 81% of them detected once, and 2% to 2.5% sits in the top ten. The sample was PBMCs. All receptors come from a woman aged 40 to 50 in good health and CMV-seronegative.

V usage is TRBV5-6 and J usage is TRBJ1-1; possible D gene TRBD1, 6 bases. Trimming removed 0 bases at V and 0 bases at J, with 15 bases between. Germline CDR1 and CDR2: SGHDT and YYEEEE. This CDR3 has 17 amino acids. Written as DNA, the CDR3 is TGTGCCAGCAGCTTGGAACAGGGTAGTCGGCTGAACACTGAAGCTTTCTTT. Translated: CASSLEQGSRLNTEAFF.

This clone was detected only a few times. This rearrangement joins TRBV5-1 to TRBJ2-2, with 14 bases fitting TRBD2. Germline V CDR1 and CDR2: SGHRS, YFSETQ. Trimming at V came to 4 bases and at J to 6 bases, leaving 5 bases not matched to a gene. The CDR3 sequence is 16 residues long. CDR3 bases: TGCGCCAGCAGCCTGGGACTAGCGGGAGTCCCCGGGGAGCTGTTTTTT. As protein: CASSLGLAGVPGELFF.

The rearrangement links TRBV6-6 to TRBJ2-5; TRBD2 agrees at 11 bases. Trimming removed 6 bases from V and 0 bases from J; junction bases left unmatched: 6. Looked up from germline, CDR1 is MNHNY and CDR2 is SVGAGI (reference sequence). The CDR3 consists of 16 residues. The chain's CDR3 is CASSSTSGSYQETQYF. The CDR3 DNA is TGTGCCAGCAGCAGCACTAGCGGGAGTTACCAAGAGACCCAGTACTTC.

The chain is built from TRBV5-1 and TRBJ2-2; possible D gene TRBD2, 6 bases. V lost 5 bases to trimming and J lost 0 bases, with 14 bases between them. Per the germline V gene, CDR1 is SGHRS and CDR2 is YFSETQ. CDR3 length: 16 amino acids. The CDR3 spells CASRNLAPSNTGELFF. The CDR3 DNA is TGCGCCAGCAGAAACCTAGCGCCCTCGAACACCGGGGAGCTGTTTTTT.

The chain has TRBV18 and TRBJ2-3, with TRBD2 identical over 13 bases. Germline V gene lookup returns CDR1 KGHSH and CDR2 LQKENI. The CDR3 covers 16 residues. With V trimmed by 4 bases and J by 4 bases, 5 bases remained unmatched. CDR3 bases: TGTGCCAGCTCACGGACTAGCGGGAGTTCGGCAGATACGCAGTATTTT. This translates into CASSRTSGSSADTQYF. The full variable domain, rest sourced from reference TRBV18 and TRBJ2-3, is NAGVMQNPRHLVRRRGQEARLRCSPMKGHSHVYWYRQLPEEGLKFMVYLQKENIIDESGMPKERFSAEFPKEGPSILRIQQVVRGDSAAYFCASSRTSGSSADTQYFGPGTRLTVL.

The chain is built from TRBV6-6 and TRBJ1-2, with 9 bases identical to TRBD1. The J segment lost 7 bases and the V segment lost 8 bases, leaving 5 bases of the junction unmatched. The CDR3 has 12 amino acids. Germline values: CDR1 MNHNY, CDR2 SVGAGI (reference sequence). CDR3 in amino acids: CASSGQGSGYTF. Written as DNA, the CDR3 is TGTGCCAGCTCAGGACAGGGGAGTGGCTACACCTTC.

The chain is built from TRBV7-9 and TRBJ1-3, with unresolved D. With 4 bases removed from V and 2 bases from J, the gap between germline ends came to 6 bases. This CDR3 has 13 residues. CDR1 and CDR2 (germline): SEHNR, FQNEAQ (reference sequence). DNA of the CDR3: TGTGCCAGCAGCTCAAAGCCTGGAAACACCATATATTTT. Protein product: CASSSKPGNTIYF.

The J gene is TRBJ2-2, the V gene TRBV9; D is unclear. CDR3 length: 14 amino acids. Trimming cost V 3 bases and J 6 bases, with 12 bases left between them. The V gene's germline CDR1 is SGDLS and CDR2 YYNGEE. The CDR3 region has the DNA TGTGCCAGCAGCGCAAGAACTTTGGCCGGGGAGCTGTTTTTT. It specifies CASSARTLAGELFF.

The chain combines TRBV5-1 with TRBJ1-5, with 7 bases matching TRBD1. Per the germline V gene, CDR1 is SGHRS and CDR2 is YFSETQ. There are 15 residues in the CDR3. Losses at the gene ends were 0 bases for V and 3 bases for J; bases not matched to a gene: 3. This CDR3 is CASSLETGVNQPQHF. DNA of the CDR3: TGCGCCAGCAGCTTGGAAACAGGGGTCAATCAGCCCCAGCATTTT. Full variable domain (rest looked up from reference TRBV5-1 and TRBJ1-5): KAGVTQTPRYLIKTRGQQVTLSCSPISGHRSVSWYQQTPGQGLQFLFEYFSETQRNKGNFPGRFSGRQFSNSRSEMNVSTLELGDSALYLCASSLETGVNQPQHFGDGTRLSIL.